The 15 T cell receptor beta chains reported below all come from one sample, sequenced in a study of CD4+ T cells in melanoma. The table came from immunoSEQ multiplex PCR; TCRdb's copy has only in-frame clones and leaves some out. The data show roughly 16,000 clones, less than 85% seen once. The source material was cells from a culture (not recorded whether cultured in vitro). These receptors all come from a human donor with melanoma.

This sequence joins TRBV6-1 and TRBJ2-4; no firm D call. Germline CDR1 and CDR2: MNHNS and SASEGT. Trimming removed 2 bases at V and 10 bases at J, with 12 bases between. The CDR3 is 13 residues long. CDR3 residues: CASSENWPLIQYF. The CDR3 region has the DNA TGTGCCAGCAGTGAAAATTGGCCCCTGATTCAGTACTTC.

V and J are TRBV10-3 and TRBJ2-7; no definite D call. The germline V and J ends were trimmed by 5 bases and 5 bases, with 7 bases remaining between them. Germline V gene data show CDR1 as ENHRY and CDR2 as SYGVKD. There are 11 residues in the CDR3. This chain's CDR3 is CAISWADEQYF. CDR3 DNA: TGTGCCATCAGTTGGGCGGACGAGCAGTACTTC.

The chain recombines TRBV6-5 with TRBJ2-5; 11 bases agree with TRBD2. This CDR3 spans 15 amino acids. The V gene's germline CDR1 is MNHEY and CDR2 SVGAGI. V lost 6 bases, J lost 2 bases, and 5 bases stayed unmatched. The CDR3 loop is CASRQTSGAQETQYF. CDR3 coding DNA: TGTGCCAGCAGGCAGACTAGCGGGGCACAAGAGACCCAGTACTTC.

To note about this clone: A read error may produce the germline difference seen at one junction end. The V call is TRBV7-7, the J call TRBJ2-2; no firm D call. Germline V gene data show CDR1 as SSHAT and CDR2 as FNYEAQ (reference sequence). This CDR3 is 14 amino acids long. CDR3 amino acids: CASSLVGNTGELFF. CDR3 in DNA: TGTGCTAGCAGCTTAGTAGGGAACACCGGGGAGCTGTTTTTT.

The DNA for the CDR3 is TGTGCCAGCAGCGTAGGGGGGGCCGAGGAGACCCAGTACTTC. Its protein product is CASSVGGAEETQYF. The rearrangement joins TRBV9 to TRBJ2-5; the D call may be TRBD1 or TRBD2 (6 bases each). V lost 0 bases, J lost 5 bases, and 11 bases lay in between. The germline V gene encodes CDR1 SGDLS and CDR2 YYNGEE. This CDR3 is 14 amino acids long.

About this clone itself: It is unclear where the CDR3 begins or ends on the DNA, so no DNA is shown, and the CDR3 is as TCRdb lists it. CDR3 in amino acids: CASSSGQGREAFF. The genes are TRBV7-3 and TRBJ1-1; TRBD1 is the table's D call, not checked against the DNA. Germline CDR1 SGHTA, CDR2 FQGTGA. A total of 13 residues make up the CDR3, ends included.

The chain has TRBV5-1 and TRBJ1-2; D possibly corresponds to TRBD1 (5 bases). Deletions cut 1 base from V and 0 bases from J, with 13 bases between. This CDR3 spans 16 amino acids. Germline V lookup: CDR1 SGHRS, CDR2 YFSETQ. CDR3 amino acids: CASSLSGAATNYGYTF. In DNA, the CDR3 is TGCGCCAGCAGCTTGTCCGGGGCAGCTACTAACTATGGCTACACCTTC.

The V and J genes are TRBV18 and TRBJ1-2; no clear D. The CDR3 consists of 14 residues. Germline CDR1 KGHSH, CDR2 LQKENI. Trimming stripped 2 bases from V and 4 bases from J, with 11 bases between. CDR3 nucleotides: TGTGCCAGCTCACCAGCAGGCCCTCGCTATGGCTACACCTTC. Its translation: CASSPAGPRYGYTF.

The chain joins TRBV5-1 to TRBJ2-1; D is unresolved. V gave up 2 bases and J gave up 7 bases, with 16 bases separating them. Germline V gives CDR1 SGHRS, CDR2 YFSETQ. The CDR3 has 15 residues. CDR3: CASSFFGQARNEQFF. The CDR3 DNA follows: TGCGCCAGCAGCTTTTTTGGCCAGGCACGGAATGAGCAGTTCTTC.

The chain is built from TRBV9 and TRBJ1-4, with D unclear. V was cut by 4 bases and J by 5 bases, with 15 bases left in between. The CDR3 sequence is 15 residues long. Looked up from germline, CDR1 is SGDLS and CDR2 is YYNGEE. The CDR3 DNA follows: TGTGCCAGCAGCTCCTTCCCGGGCTTCAATGAAAAACTGTTTTTT. It yields the protein CASSSFPGFNEKLFF.

This clone has a single count. This chain joins TRBV2 and TRBJ2-4; 7 bases fit TRBD1. CDR1 SNHLY and CDR2 FYNNEI come from the germline V gene. J gave up 7 bases and V 6 bases, and 12 bases lay outside the gene matches. The CDR3 runs 15 residues. The CDR3 sequence is CASSQYQGVGNIQYF. The CDR3 DNA is TGTGCCAGCAGCCAGTATCAGGGGGTAGGGAACATTCAGTACTTC. The full variable domain, its missing parts supplied by reference TRBV2 and TRBJ2-4, is EPEVTQTPSHQVTQMGQEVILRCVPISNHLYFYWYRQILGQKVEFLVSFYNNEISEKSEIFDDQFSVERPDGSNFTLKIRSTKLEDSAMYFCASSQYQGVGNIQYFGAGTRLSVL.

This chain uses TRBV2 with TRBJ1-2, with TRBD1 matching over 8 bases. CDR3 length equals 16 residues. With V trimmed by 6 bases and J by 0 bases, 9 bases remained unmatched. The germline V gene encodes CDR1 SNHLY and CDR2 FYNNEI. The CDR3 loop is CASSRGQGQANYGYTF. The CDR3 DNA is TGTGCCAGCAGCCGCGGACAGGGTCAAGCTAACTATGGCTACACCTTC.

This clone occurred a few times. At one end the junction does not follow the germline gene, possibly because of a read error. V is TRBV7-7 and J is TRBJ2-7, with D possibly matching TRBD2 (6 bases). The CDR3 spans 15 residues. CDR1 SSHAT and CDR2 FNYEAQ come from the germline V gene (reference sequence). The CDR3 DNA follows: TGTGCTAGCAGCTCGGCCACTAGCACCGCCTACGAGCAGTACTTC. Its translation is CASSSATSTAYEQYF.

The gene calls are TRBV6-1 and TRBJ1-5, with no clear D. The V end was cut by 5 bases, the J end by 5 bases, with 13 bases between. The length of the CDR3 is 14 residues. Germline V gene data show CDR1 as MNHNS and CDR2 as SASEGT. CDR3 nucleotides: TGTGCCAGCAGTCGATCCGAGGGAGATCAGCCCCAGCATTTT. As protein: CASSRSEGDQPQHF.

V gene TRBV2 combines with J gene TRBJ2-2; 9 positions match TRBD2. The CDR3 has 14 amino acids. Germline lookup yields CDR1 SNHLY and CDR2 FYNNEI. V shed 4 bases and J 5 bases; nucleotides not matched to a gene: 2. The CDR3 loop is CASSASGGTGELFF. Here the CDR3 DNA reads TGTGCCAGCAGTGCCAGCGGGGGGACCGGGGAGCTGTTTTTT.